This TCR beta chain stems from a study of early T cells in non-severe SARS-CoV-2 infection. Study information: Sequencing input comprised bulk RNA from unsorted whole blood; chain pairing was not available.

This clonotype was observed at least ten times. Individual cDNA molecules received unique molecular identifiers during library preparation. TCRdb recomputed calls from the 5' RACE reads with MiXCR, one row per CDR3 protein. The sample shows 69,000 or so distinct CDR3 sequences, about 9% of them seen only once. The CDR3 is 14 residues long. The trim removed 4 bases at V and 4 bases at J, leaving 3 bases unmatched. Germline V CDR1 and CDR2: SEHNR, FQNEAQ (reference sequence). The chain combines TRBV7-9 with TRBJ1-4, with 7 bases matching TRBD1. The sample was whole blood. The origin of this receptor is an adult who was a healthcare worker with PCR-confirmed SARS-CoV-2 infection or an uninfected control (not recorded which). The CDR3 spells CASSSGQHNEKLFF. The DNA of the CDR3 is TGTGCCAGCAGCTCGGGACAGCATAATGAAAAACTGTTTTTT.